This T cell receptor beta chain was documented in a study of beta chain features in type 1 diabetes. The overall study: Examination of sorted cells across all samples involved more than 100,000,000 cells.

Of note for this clone: The antigen is not known.

Germline-derived CDR1 and CDR2 are MGHDK and SYGVNS. This CDR3 spans 14 amino acids. After removal of 4 bases from V and 4 bases from J, the junction contained 4 bases not matched to a gene. Every isolated RNA sample was fully reverse transcribed, so sequencing captured expressed TCRB transcripts. Measured with immunoSEQ multiplex PCR; TCRdb has only the in-frame clones, and not every one. The profile shows a few hundred thousand clones, more than 15% of them singletons. Study-wide results and caveats: Relative to healthy donors, patients appeared to have naive, central memory and Treg TCRB repertoires that were more similar. Resolution of whether HLA type affects TCRB rearrangement was not achieved here. In patients and controls equally, PCR might favor templates that are shorter. Within each of all four CD4+ subsets, Type 1 diabetes patients had TCRB CDR3s that were moderately but significantly shorter.

V usage is TRBV25-1 and J usage is TRBJ1-5; 7 positions agree with TRBD1. This receptor was obtained from a young man with type 1 diabetes. The sequencing sample was made of naive CD4+ T cells from blood. Here the CDR3 DNA reads TGTGCCAGCAGTGGGCTACAGGGGAATCAGCCCCAGCATTTT. Translation gives CASSGLQGNQPQHF.